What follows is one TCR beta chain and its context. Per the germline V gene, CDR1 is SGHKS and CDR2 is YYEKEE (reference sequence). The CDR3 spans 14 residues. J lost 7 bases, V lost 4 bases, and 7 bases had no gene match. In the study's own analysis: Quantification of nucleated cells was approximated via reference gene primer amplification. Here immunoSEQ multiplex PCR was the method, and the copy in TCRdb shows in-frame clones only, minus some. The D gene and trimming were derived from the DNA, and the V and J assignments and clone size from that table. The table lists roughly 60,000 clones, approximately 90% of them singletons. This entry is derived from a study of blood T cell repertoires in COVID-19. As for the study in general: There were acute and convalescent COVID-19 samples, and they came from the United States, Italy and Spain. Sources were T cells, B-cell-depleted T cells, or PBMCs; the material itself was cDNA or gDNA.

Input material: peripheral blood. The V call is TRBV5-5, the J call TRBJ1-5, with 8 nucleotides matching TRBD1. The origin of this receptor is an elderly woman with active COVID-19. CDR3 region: CASSLDRVYQPQHF. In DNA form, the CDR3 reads TGTGCCAGCAGCCTGGACAGGGTTTACCAGCCCCAGCATTTT.